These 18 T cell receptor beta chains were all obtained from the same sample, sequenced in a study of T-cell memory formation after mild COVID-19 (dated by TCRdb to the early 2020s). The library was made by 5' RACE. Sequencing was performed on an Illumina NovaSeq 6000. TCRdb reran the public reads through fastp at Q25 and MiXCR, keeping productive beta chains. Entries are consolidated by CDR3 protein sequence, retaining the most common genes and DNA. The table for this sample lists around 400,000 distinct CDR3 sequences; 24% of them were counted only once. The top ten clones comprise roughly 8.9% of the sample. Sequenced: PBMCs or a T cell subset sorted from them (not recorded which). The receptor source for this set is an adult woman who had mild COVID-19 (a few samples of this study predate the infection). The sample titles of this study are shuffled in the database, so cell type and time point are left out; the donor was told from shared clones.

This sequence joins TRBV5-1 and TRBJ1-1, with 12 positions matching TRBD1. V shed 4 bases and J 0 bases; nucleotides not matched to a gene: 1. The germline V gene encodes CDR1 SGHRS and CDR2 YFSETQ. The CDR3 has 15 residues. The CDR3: CASSRDRGLNTEAFF. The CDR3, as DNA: TGCGCCAGCAGCCGGGACAGGGGGCTGAACACTGAAGCTTTCTTT.

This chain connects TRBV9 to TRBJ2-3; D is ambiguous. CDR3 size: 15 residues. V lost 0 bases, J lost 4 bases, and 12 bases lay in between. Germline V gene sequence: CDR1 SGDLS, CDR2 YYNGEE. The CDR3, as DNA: TGTGCCAGCAGCGTAGGGAGCAGCGCCGCAGATACGCAGTATTTT. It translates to CASSVGSSAADTQYF.

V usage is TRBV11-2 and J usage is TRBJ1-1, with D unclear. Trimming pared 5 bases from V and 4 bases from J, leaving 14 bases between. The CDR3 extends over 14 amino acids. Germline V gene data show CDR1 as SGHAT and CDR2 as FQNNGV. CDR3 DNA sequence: TGTGCCAGCAGCCCAACACCGGTGGGCACTGAAGCTTTCTTT. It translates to CASSPTPVGTEAFF.

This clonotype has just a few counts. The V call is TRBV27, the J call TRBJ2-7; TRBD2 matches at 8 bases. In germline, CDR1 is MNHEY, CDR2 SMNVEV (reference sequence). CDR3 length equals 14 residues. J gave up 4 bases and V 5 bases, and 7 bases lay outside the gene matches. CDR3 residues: CASSPFGGDYEQYF. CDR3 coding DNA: TGTGCCAGCAGTCCCTTCGGGGGGGATTACGAGCAGTACTTC.

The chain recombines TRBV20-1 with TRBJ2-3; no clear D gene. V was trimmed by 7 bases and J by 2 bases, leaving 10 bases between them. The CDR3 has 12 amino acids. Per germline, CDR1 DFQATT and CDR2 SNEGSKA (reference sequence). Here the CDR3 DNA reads TGCAGTGTTCGCGGCCCCACAGATACGCAGTATTTT. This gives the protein CSVRGPTDTQYF.

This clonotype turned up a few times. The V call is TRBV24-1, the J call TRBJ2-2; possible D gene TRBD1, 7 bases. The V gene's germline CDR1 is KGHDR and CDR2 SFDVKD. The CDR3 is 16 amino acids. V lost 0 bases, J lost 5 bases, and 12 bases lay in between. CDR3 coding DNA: TGTGCCACCAGTGATTTGGTCCCAGGGGGGACCGGGGAGCTGTTTTTT. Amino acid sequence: CATSDLVPGGTGELFF.

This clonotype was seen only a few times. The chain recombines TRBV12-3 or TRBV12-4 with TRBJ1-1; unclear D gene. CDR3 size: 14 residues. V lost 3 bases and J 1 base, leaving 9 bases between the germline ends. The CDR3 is CASSFRQKNTEAFF. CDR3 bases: TGTGCCAGCAGTTTCAGGCAGAAGAACACTGAAGCTTTCTTT.

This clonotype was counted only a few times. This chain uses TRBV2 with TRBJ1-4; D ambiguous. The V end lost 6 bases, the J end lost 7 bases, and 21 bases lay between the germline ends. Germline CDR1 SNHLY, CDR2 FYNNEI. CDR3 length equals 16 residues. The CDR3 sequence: CASSPGDVARSEKLFF. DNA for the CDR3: TGTGCCAGCAGCCCCGGGGATGTTGCTAGGAGTGAAAAACTGTTTTTT.

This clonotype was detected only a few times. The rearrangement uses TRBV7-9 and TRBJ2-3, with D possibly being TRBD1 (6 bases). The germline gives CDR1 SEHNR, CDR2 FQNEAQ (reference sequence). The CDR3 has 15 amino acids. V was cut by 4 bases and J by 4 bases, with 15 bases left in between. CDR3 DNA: TGTGCCAGCAGCTCACCTACAGGGTCGGCAGATACGCAGTATTTT. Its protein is CASSSPTGSADTQYF.

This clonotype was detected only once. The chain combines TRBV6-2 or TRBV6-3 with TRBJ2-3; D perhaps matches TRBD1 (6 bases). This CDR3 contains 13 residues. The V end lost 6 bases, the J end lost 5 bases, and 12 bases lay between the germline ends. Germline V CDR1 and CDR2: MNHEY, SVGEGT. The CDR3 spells CASRSDRLDTQYF. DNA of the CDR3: TGTGCCAGCAGGTCCGACAGGTTAGATACGCAGTATTTT.

CDR3 protein: CASSSKEQFF. The CDR3 DNA is TGTGCCAGCAGCTCCAAGGAGCAGTTCTTC. The J gene is TRBJ2-1, the V gene TRBV21-1. TRBV21-1 is termed a pseudogene. The CDR3 is 10 residues long.

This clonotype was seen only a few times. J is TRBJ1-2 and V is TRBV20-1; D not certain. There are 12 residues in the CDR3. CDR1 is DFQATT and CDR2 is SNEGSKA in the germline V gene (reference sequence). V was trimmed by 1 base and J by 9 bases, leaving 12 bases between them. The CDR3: CSARVLRDRYTF. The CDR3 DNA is TGCAGTGCTAGAGTGCTTAGGGATCGCTACACCTTC.

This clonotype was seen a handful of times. The CDR3 region is CSVEHLGGGDGYTF. The DNA for the CDR3 is TGCAGCGTTGAGCATCTAGGGGGCGGGGATGGCTACACCTTC. The gene calls are TRBV29-1 and TRBJ1-2, with 7 bases lining up with TRBD1. The CDR3 sequence is 14 residues long. Trimming took 3 bases from V and 6 from J; bases not matched to a gene: 10. The germline V gene encodes CDR1 SQVTM and CDR2 ANQGSEA.

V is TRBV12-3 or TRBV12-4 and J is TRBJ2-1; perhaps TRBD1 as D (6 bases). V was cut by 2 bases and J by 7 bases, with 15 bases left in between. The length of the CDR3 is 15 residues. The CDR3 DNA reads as TGTGCCAGCAGTTTATTGTGGGGGCTAGGGAATGAGCAGTTCTTC. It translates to CASSLLWGLGNEQFF.

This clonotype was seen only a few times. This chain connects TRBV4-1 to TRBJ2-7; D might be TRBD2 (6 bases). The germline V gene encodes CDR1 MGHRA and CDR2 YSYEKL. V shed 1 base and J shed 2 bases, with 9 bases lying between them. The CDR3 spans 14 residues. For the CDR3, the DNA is TGCGCCAGCAGCCAAGGCGGGGTGACCTACGAGCAGTACTTC. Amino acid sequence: CASSQGGVTYEQYF.

In DNA, the CDR3 is TGTGCCACCACTTCTTCGGGACCCCGTGGGGACGAGCAGTACTTC. As protein: CATTSSGPRGDEQYF. The chain links TRBV15 to TRBJ2-7; either TRBD1 or TRBD2 may supply D (5 bases each). This CDR3 spans 15 amino acids. Per the germline V gene, CDR1 is LNHNV and CDR2 is YYDKDF (reference sequence). The ends were cut back, 7 bases at V and 5 bases at J, with 21 bases in the middle.

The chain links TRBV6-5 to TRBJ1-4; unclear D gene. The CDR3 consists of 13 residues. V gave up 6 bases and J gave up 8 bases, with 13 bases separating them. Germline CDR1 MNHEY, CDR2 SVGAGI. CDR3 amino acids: CASSDPMVEKLFF. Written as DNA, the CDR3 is TGTGCCAGCAGCGACCCGATGGTGGAAAAACTGTTTTTT.

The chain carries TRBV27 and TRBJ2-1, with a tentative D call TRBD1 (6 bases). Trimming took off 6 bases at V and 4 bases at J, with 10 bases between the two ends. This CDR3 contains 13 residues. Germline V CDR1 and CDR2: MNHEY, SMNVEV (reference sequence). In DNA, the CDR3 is TGTGCCAGCAGATTCGGACAGTACAATGAGCAGTTCTTC. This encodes CASRFGQYNEQFF.